This T cell receptor beta chain originates from a study of blood T cells in healthy people across ages. The second PCR ran about 6 to 11 cycles with a sample-barcoded 5' primer and J-beta primers. TCRdb independently ran MiXCR on the 5' RACE reads; one entry per CDR3 protein. Of about 800,000 distinct CDR3 sequences listed, about 45% are singletons. V gave up 3 bases and J gave up 7 bases, with 15 bases separating them. CDR1 is SEHNR and CDR2 is FQNEAQ in the germline V gene (reference sequence). The CDR3 loop spans 14 amino acids. The chain combines TRBV7-9 with TRBJ2-5; tentatively, D is TRBD2 (6 bases). This TCR came from a man older than 75 in good health. Sample: blood. CDR3 residues: CASSFTSRSGTQYF. CDR3 sequence (DNA): TGTGCCAGCAGCTTTACTAGCAGGTCGGGGACCCAGTACTTC.